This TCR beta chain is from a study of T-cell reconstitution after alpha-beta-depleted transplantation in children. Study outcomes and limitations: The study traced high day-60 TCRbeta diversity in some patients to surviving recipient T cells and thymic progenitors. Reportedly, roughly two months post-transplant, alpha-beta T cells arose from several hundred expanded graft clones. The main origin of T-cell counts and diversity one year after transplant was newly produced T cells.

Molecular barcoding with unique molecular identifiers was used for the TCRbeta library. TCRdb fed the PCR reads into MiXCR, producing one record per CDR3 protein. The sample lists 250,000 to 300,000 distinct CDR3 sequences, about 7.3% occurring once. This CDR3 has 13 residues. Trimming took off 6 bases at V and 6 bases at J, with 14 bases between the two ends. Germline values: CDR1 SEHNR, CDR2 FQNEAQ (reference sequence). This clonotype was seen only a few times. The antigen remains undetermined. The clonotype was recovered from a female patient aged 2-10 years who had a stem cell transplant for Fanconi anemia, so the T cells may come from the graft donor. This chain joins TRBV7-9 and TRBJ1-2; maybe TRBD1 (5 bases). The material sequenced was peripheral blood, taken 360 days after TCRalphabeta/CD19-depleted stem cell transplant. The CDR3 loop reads CASRGPGKDGYTF. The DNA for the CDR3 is TGTGCCAGCAGGGGACCGGGGAAAGATGGCTACACCTTC.